This T cell receptor (beta chain) was recovered during a study of graft-versus-host responses after intestinal transplantation. In the study overall: Tacrolimus plus steroids were given to all recipients for roughly 3 years, preceded by anti-thymocyte globulin induction.

Note on this clone: Its antigen is not identified.

From germline, CDR1 is GTSNPN and CDR2 SVGIG (reference sequence). The CDR3 covers 16 residues. The ends were cut back, 0 bases at V and 3 bases at J, with 18 bases in the middle. TCRdb's copy holds only in-frame clones and misses some; the assay was immunoSEQ multiplex PCR. The top ten clones hold roughly 0.99% of a sample with about 25,000 clones, roughly four fifths of them seen once. The clonotype originates from a human donor who was the organ donor for an intestinal transplant. The chain recombines TRBV30 with TRBJ2-7; maybe TRBD2 (6 bases). Sample: unstimulated CD8+ T cells sorted from spleen or lymph node cells, taken before transplant. CDR3 loop: CAWSVTAGSSRYEQYF. Here the CDR3 DNA reads TGTGCCTGGAGTGTTACGGCGGGGTCGAGTCGCTACGAGCAGTACTTC.